The clone carrying this T cell receptor (beta chain) was seen a handful of times. The data derive from a study of PD-1 blockade in mismatch repair-deficient tumors. Generated by immunoSEQ multiplex PCR, the TCRdb table keeps only in-frame clones and is missing some. The profile shows 100,000 or so clones, roughly four fifths of them singletons. The source was peripheral blood, collected 36 weeks after starting pembrolizumab. This sequence was found in an adult with mismatch repair-deficient cancer.

The CDR3 is CASSQPDPYEQYF. The CDR3 bases are TGCGCCAGCAGTCAACCCGATCCCTACGAGCAGTACTTC. V gene TRBV23-1 combines with J gene TRBJ2-7; D gene ambiguous. TRBV23-1 is marked as an open reading frame, function uncertain. The CDR3 totals 13 residues. With 2 bases removed from V and 2 bases from J, the gap between germline ends came to 7 bases.